These 3 T cell receptor beta chains came from one sample sequenced in a study of T cell responses to AZD1222 COVID-19 vaccine. The protocol was immunoSEQ multiplex PCR, while the TCRdb copy is restricted to in-frame clones and leaves out a portion. The table includes about 160,000 clones, about 90% detected once. The input for sequencing was peripheral blood, taken on day 0 of AZD1222 vaccination. The receptors originated from an adult in good health.

The CDR3 here is CASSGGTWNTEAFF. The CDR3 region has the DNA TGTGCCAGTAGTGGCGGGACGTGGAACACTGAAGCTTTCTTT. The chain uses TRBV19 and TRBJ1-1; TRBD1 is a possible D gene (5 bases). This CDR3 is built from 14 residues. Looked up from germline, CDR1 is LNHDA and CDR2 is SQIVND (reference sequence). V lost 5 bases and J lost 1, with 11 bases in between.

This clone was seen only once. The chain uses TRBV19 and TRBJ2-3; 9 positions match TRBD1. The CDR3 length is 14 residues. V trimming: 6 bases; J trimming: 3 bases; junction bases outside the gene matches: 4. The germline gives CDR1 LNHDA, CDR2 SQIVND (reference sequence). The CDR3: CASRRTGETDTQYF. The CDR3 DNA is TGTGCCAGTAGACGGACAGGGGAAACAGATACGCAGTATTTT.

The genes are TRBV6-2 or TRBV6-3 and TRBJ2-3; possible D gene TRBD1, 5 bases. The CDR3 totals 14 residues. In germline, CDR1 is MNHEY, CDR2 SVGEGT. V lost 4 bases and J 1 base, leaving 9 bases between the germline ends. CDR3 sequence reads: CASSFPTGTDTQYF. Written as DNA, the CDR3 is TGTGCCAGCAGTTTCCCGACAGGCACAGATACGCAGTATTTT.